This entry lists 5 T cell receptor beta chains sequenced from one sample in a study of shared clonotypes between healthy human individuals. Using immunoSEQ multiplex PCR, the repertoire was profiled, and TCRdb retains in-frame clones only, with some absent. The sample has about 2,200,000 clones, around 93% seen once. Only CD45RO-negative cells positively selected for CCR7 counted as naive CD8 cells, so terminally differentiated effector memory CD45RA+ cells were excluded. The material sequenced was naive CD8+ T cells from PBMCs. These receptor sequences come from a man aged 18 to 30 in good health. Some clones in this sample may be carry-over from other donors' samples.

The chain is built from TRBV4-3 and TRBJ2-4, with 8 bases matching TRBD2. V was clipped by 0 bases and J by 1 base; unmatched bases: 14. This CDR3 has 20 residues. CDR1 is LGHNA, CDR2 YSLEER, per germline. The CDR3 coding sequence is TGCGCCAGCAGCCAAGAGAATGCAGCGGGAGTGCGTCGGGCCAAAAACATTCAGTACTTC. It encodes CASSQENAAGVRRAKNIQYF.

The rearrangement links TRBV30 to TRBJ2-1; D uncertain. CDR3 size: 15 residues. Per the germline V gene, CDR1 is GTSNPN and CDR2 is SVGIG (reference sequence). Trimming took 1 base from V and 3 from J, leaving 13 bases between them. CDR3 protein: CAWSGRGGRYNEQFF. In DNA form, the CDR3 reads TGTGCCTGGAGTGGGCGAGGCGGCCGCTACAATGAGCAGTTCTTC.

The rearrangement uses TRBV27 and TRBJ2-3; 14 bases agree with TRBD2. J was trimmed by 4 bases and V by 2 bases; bases with no gene match: 8. This CDR3 has 18 residues. Germline V gene data show CDR1 as MNHEY and CDR2 as SMNVEV (reference sequence). As DNA, the CDR3 is TGTGCCAGCAGTTTACCCGTGACTAGCGGGAGGGTTTCAGATACGCAGTATTTT. Translation: CASSLPVTSGRVSDTQYF.

V usage is TRBV2 and J usage is TRBJ2-7; D is perhaps TRBD2 (6 bases). CDR1 and CDR2 (germline): SNHLY, FYNNEI. The V end was cut by 3 bases, the J end by 4 bases, with 13 bases between. There are 14 residues in the CDR3. CDR3 protein: CASSDSGSVYEQYF. The CDR3, as DNA: TGTGCCAGCAGTGACTCCGGGAGCGTGTACGAGCAGTACTTC.

The chain carries TRBV11-2 and TRBJ2-1; 7 bases fit TRBD2. The CDR3 is 16 residues long. The J segment lost 2 bases and the V segment lost 1 base, leaving 5 bases of the junction unmatched. Per germline, CDR1 SGHAT and CDR2 FQNNGV. In nucleotides, the CDR3 is TGTGCCAGCAGCTTAGCTCCTAGCGGTACCTACAATGAGCAGTTCTTC. As protein: CASSLAPSGTYNEQFF.